Listed below are T cell receptor beta chains from one sample, sequenced in a study of cytomegalovirus exposure and HLA in healthy donors. Clones were sequenced by immunoSEQ multiplex PCR, and TCRdb holds only the in-frame ones, with some missing. The sample holds 150,000 to 200,000 clones, roughly four fifths seen once. Sequenced input: PBMCs. The receptors were gathered from a man aged 25-40 years in good health and CMV-seronegative. The CDR3 runs from the conserved cysteine through the conserved F or W. A D gene is named only where the DNA matches it firmly. Size is stated for part of the rows, as once, few or many counts, or as a class when the clone is expanded.

cdr3_aa	cdr3_nt	j_call	d_call	v_call	cdr3_length	clone_size
CASSFRTSVTDTQYF	TGTGCCAGCAGTTTTAGGACTAGCGTCACAGATACGCAGTATTTT	TRBJ2-3	TRBD2	TRBV27	15	NA
CASSPGGFSYEQYF	TGTGCCAGCAGCCCGGGCGGGTTCTCCTACGAGCAGTACTTC	TRBJ2-7	NA	TRBV5-4	14	NA
CAWSGLVGRVGSYEQYF	TGTGCCTGGAGCGGTCTGGTTGGCAGGGTGGGCTCCTACGAGCAGTACTTC	TRBJ2-7	NA	TRBV30	17	NA
CASSFRPLLIGQHVRNQPQHF	TGTGCCAGCAGTTTTAGGCCGCTATTAATCGGACAGCACGTCCGCAATCAGCCCCAGCATTTT	TRBJ1-5	NA	TRBV28	21	NA
CASSLAPGLAGGGEQFF	TGTGCCAGCAGCTTAGCTCCGGGACTAGCGGGAGGTGGCGAGCAGTTCTTC	TRBJ2-1	TRBD2	TRBV7-7	17	NA
CASSGWGGNDVSGANVLTF	TGTGCCAGTAGTGGATGGGGGGGGAACGACGTCTCTGGGGCCAACGTCCTGACTTTC	TRBJ2-6	TRBD2	TRBV19	19	NA
CAIAGNGIYEQYF	TGTGCCATCGCGGGCAACGGAATTTACGAGCAGTACTTC	TRBJ2-7	NA	TRBV15	13	NA
CASSLDRGLGEQYF	TGTGCCAGCAGTTTGGACAGGGGGCTTGGGGAGCAGTACTTC	TRBJ2-7	TRBD1	TRBV7-9	14	NA
CASSPRAGEAYGYTF	TGTGCCAGCTCACCACGCGCGGGGGAGGCTTATGGCTACACCTTC	TRBJ1-2	NA	TRBV18	15	few
CASSDRQRPITTDTQYF	TGCGCCAGCAGCGATAGACAAAGACCGATAACCACAGATACGCAGTATTTT	TRBJ2-3	NA	TRBV5-1	17	NA
CSVDRVNRETQYF	TGCAGCGTTGACAGGGTCAACAGGGAGACCCAGTACTTC	TRBJ2-5	NA	TRBV29-1	13	few
CASSLAGDTEAFF	TGCGCCAGCAGCTTGGCCGGGGACACTGAAGCTTTCTTT	TRBJ1-1	NA	TRBV5-1	13	NA
CSVEGHSDYEQYF	TGCAGCGTTGAAGGGCATTCCGACTACGAGCAGTACTTC	TRBJ2-7	NA	TRBV29-1	13	NA
CSSGGLSDTQYF	TGCAGCTCGGGGGGGCTCTCCGATACGCAGTATTTT	TRBJ2-3	TRBD2	TRBV29-1	12	NA
CASSAGQRAGYTF	TGTGCCAGCAGCGCAGGACAGAGGGCCGGCTACACCTTC	TRBJ1-2	NA	TRBV16	13	NA
CASSTGSSYNEQFF	TGTGCCAGCAGCACGGGGAGCTCCTACAATGAGCAGTTCTTC	TRBJ2-1	NA	TRBV6-5	14	NA
CASSLRPYERYF	TGTGCCAGCAGCCTACGCCCCTACGAGCGGTACTTC	TRBJ2-7	NA	TRBV13	12	NA
CSATTGDGYTF	TGCAGCGCCACGACAGGGGATGGCTACACCTTC	TRBJ1-2	TRBD1	TRBV29-1	11	once
CASSLFYGRENNEQFF	TGTGCCAGCAGTTTATTTTACGGGAGAGAAAACAATGAGCAGTTCTTC	TRBJ2-1	NA	TRBV27	16	few
CASSASLAGGETQYF	TGTGCCAGCAGTGCGTCCCTAGCGGGAGGAGAGACCCAGTACTTC	TRBJ2-5	TRBD2	TRBV28	15	NA
CASSKEEGSEQYF	TGTGCCAGCAGCAAAGAGGAGGGGAGCGAGCAGTACTTC	TRBJ2-7	NA	TRBV21-1	13	NA
CASNFKRSGTLTYEQYF	TGTGCCAGCAATTTCAAGCGTAGCGGGACCCTAACCTACGAGCAGTACTTC	TRBJ2-7	TRBD2	TRBV2	17	once
CASSPTGPGELFF	TGTGCCAGCAGCCCGACAGGCCCCGGGGAGCTGTTTTTT	TRBJ2-2	NA	TRBV6-5	13	few
CSVVTQGWGEQFF	TGCAGCGTTGTAACCCAGGGCTGGGGCGAGCAGTTCTTC	TRBJ2-1	NA	TRBV29-1	13	few
CASSLGTGLGEQFF	TGTGCCAGCAGCTTAGGGACAGGTCTCGGGGAGCAGTTCTTC	TRBJ2-1	TRBD1	TRBV7-3	14	NA
CASSHIGTPIRRPLADYEQYF	TGTGCCAGCAGTCACATCGGGACCCCTATCCGCCGCCCACTAGCGGACTACGAGCAGTACTTC	TRBJ2-7	TRBD2	TRBV28	21	NA
CASSLDRVSGANVLTF	TGTGCCAGCAGCTTAGATCGGGTTTCTGGGGCCAACGTCCTGACTTTC	TRBJ2-6	NA	TRBV7-3	16	NA
CASSPIAASGTDTQYF	TGCGCCAGCTCCCCAATAGCGGCCTCTGGCACAGATACGCAGTATTTT	TRBJ2-3	NA	TRBV10-1	16	NA
CASSEGRLYNEQFF	TGTGCCAGCAGTGAGGGGAGACTATACAATGAGCAGTTCTTC	TRBJ2-1	NA	TRBV2	14	many
CASSSPGQDYGYTF	TGTGCCAGCAGTTCCCCGGGACAGGACTATGGCTACACCTTC	TRBJ1-2	TRBD1	TRBV28	14	NA
CASSLAGNAGNTIYF	TGTGCCAGCAGCTTGGCAGGGAACGCCGGAAACACCATATATTTT	TRBJ1-3	NA	TRBV5-4	15	NA
CASSIGGDRTTRSNYGYTF	TGTGCCAGTAGTATAGGAGGAGACAGGACCACTCGATCTAACTATGGCTACACCTTC	TRBJ1-2	NA	TRBV19	19	NA
CASSAQRGGEAERAFF	TGTGCCAGCAGCGCCCAGAGGGGGGGGGAAGCGGAACGAGCTTTCTTT	TRBJ1-1	NA	TRBV9	16	NA
CASSEPPGEQYF	TGCGCCAGCAGTGAGCCCCCGGGAGAGCAGTACTTC	TRBJ2-7	NA	TRBV10-2	12	NA
CASSPGTVEQYF	TGTGCCAGCTCACCTGGGACAGTCGAGCAGTACTTC	TRBJ2-7	TRBD1	TRBV18	12	NA
CASSSDRGVNQPQHF	TGTGCCAGCAGCTCCGACAGGGGGGTCAATCAGCCCCAGCATTTT	TRBJ1-5	TRBD1	TRBV11-2	15	NA
CASSYFRASYEQYF	TGTGCCAGCAGTTACTTCAGGGCCTCCTACGAGCAGTACTTC	TRBJ2-7	NA	TRBV6-5	14	NA
CASSLAQGIGETQYF	TGTGCCAGCAGCTTAGCTCAGGGGATAGGAGAGACCCAGTACTTC	TRBJ2-5	NA	TRBV7-2	15	few
CASSSPRDTQYF	TGTGCCAGCAGCTCCCCTCGTGATACGCAGTATTTT	TRBJ2-3	NA	TRBV5-6	12	NA
CASSPQGAWETQYF	TGTGCCAGCAGTCCACAGGGGGCCTGGGAGACCCAGTACTTC	TRBJ2-5	TRBD1	TRBV6-5	14	NA
CASSDGLGKTQYF	TGCGCCAGCAGCGACGGACTAGGGAAGACCCAGTACTTC	TRBJ2-5	TRBD2	TRBV5-1	13	NA
CASSLVLIGTSGSNEQFF	TGCGCCAGCAGCTTGGTCTTGATTGGGACTAGCGGGAGCAATGAGCAGTTCTTC	TRBJ2-1	TRBD2	TRBV5-1	18	NA
CASSPLVLAETGEQFF	TGTGCCAGCTCACCATTGGTCCTAGCGGAGACGGGTGAGCAGTTCTTC	TRBJ2-1	TRBD2	TRBV18	16	NA
CASSDGLAGVETQYF	TGTGCCAGCAGCGACGGCCTAGCGGGCGTGGAGACCCAGTACTTC	TRBJ2-5	TRBD2	TRBV13	15	NA
CLGEKSYNEQFF	TGTCTTGGGGAGAAATCCTACAATGAGCAGTTCTTC	TRBJ2-1	NA	TRBV30	12	NA
CASSTRGGKTNTQYF	TGTGCCAGTAGTACCAGGGGTGGGAAAACGAATACGCAGTATTTT	TRBJ2-3	NA	TRBV19	15	NA
CASSVRIGTGVTGELFF	TGTGCCAGCAGCGTGAGGATTGGGACAGGGGTGACCGGGGAGCTGTTTTTT	TRBJ2-2	TRBD1	TRBV9	17	NA
CASTGGPDTEAFF	TGCGCCAGCACAGGGGGCCCCGACACTGAAGCTTTCTTT	TRBJ1-1	TRBD1	TRBV5-1	13	NA
CASSVVYDGRISYEQYF	TGTGCCAGCAGCGTAGTCTATGACGGGAGGATCTCCTACGAGCAGTACTTC	TRBJ2-7	TRBD2	TRBV9	17	NA